These T cell receptor beta chains were read from a single sample in a study of blood T cell repertoires in COVID-19. Sequencing used immunoSEQ multiplex PCR; TCRdb keeps in-frame clones, though not all of them. The sample has more than 95,000 clones; roughly 90% are singletons. Sequenced material: peripheral blood. These receptors all come from an older woman with acute or convalescent COVID-19. The CDR3 runs from the conserved cysteine through the conserved F or W. The order of the fields is clone size, J gene, V gene, D gene, CDR3 DNA, CDR3 protein. D genes are given only for firm matches. Some rows have no size entry. The others give once, few or many, or a class for an expanded clone.

abundance: -
j_gene: TRBJ2-1
v_gene: TRBV28
d_gene: -
CDR3nt: TGTGCCAGCAGTTTGAGTTGGTCCTACAATGAGCAGTTCTTC
CDR3aa: CASSLSWSYNEQFF

abundance: -
j_gene: TRBJ1-1
v_gene: TRBV27
d_gene: TRBD1
CDR3nt: TGTGCCAGCAGTTCGCAACAGGGGGGAGCCCTCGCGAACACTGAAGCTTTCTTT
CDR3aa: CASSSQQGGALANTEAFF

abundance: -
j_gene: TRBJ2-6
v_gene: TRBV7-8
d_gene: -
CDR3nt: TGTGCCAGCTGCTTTGGGGGCTGGGGGCTGTCTGGGGCCAACGTCCTGACTTTC
CDR3aa: CASCFGGWGLSGANVLTF

abundance: -
j_gene: TRBJ1-1
v_gene: TRBV27
d_gene: -
CDR3nt: TGTGCCAGCAGTTCATGGGGCTTGGAAACTGAAGCTTTCTTT
CDR3aa: CASSSWGLETEAFF

abundance: once
j_gene: TRBJ2-5
v_gene: TRBV15
d_gene: -
CDR3nt: TGTGCCACCAGCAGAGACCGTCTTGTAGAGACCCAGTACTTC
CDR3aa: CATSRDRLVETQYF

abundance: -
j_gene: TRBJ1-6
v_gene: TRBV4-2
d_gene: TRBD1
CDR3nt: TGTGCCAGCAGCCAAGATTCGGACAGGGGTTCTTCACCCCTCCACTTT
CDR3aa: CASSQDSDRGSSPLHF

abundance: -
j_gene: TRBJ1-5
v_gene: TRBV27
d_gene: -
CDR3nt: TGTGCCAGCAGGCTCGGTCGCGATCAGCCCCAGCATTTT
CDR3aa: CASRLGRDQPQHF

abundance: -
j_gene: TRBJ1-5
v_gene: TRBV30
d_gene: -
CDR3nt: TGTGCCTGGACCCCAACCTATAGCAATCAGCCCCAGCATTTT
CDR3aa: CAWTPTYSNQPQHF

abundance: -
j_gene: TRBJ2-1
v_gene: TRBV6-5
d_gene: -
CDR3nt: TGTGCCAGCAGTTCGGCGGATTGGGAGCAGTTCTTC
CDR3aa: CASSSADWEQFF

abundance: -
j_gene: TRBJ1-1
v_gene: TRBV3-1/TRBV3-2
d_gene: TRBD1
CDR3nt: TGTGCCAGCAGCCAAGAGGGCCAGGGGGGCACTGAAGCTTTCTTT
CDR3aa: CASSQEGQGGTEAFF

abundance: -
j_gene: TRBJ1-3
v_gene: TRBV28
d_gene: -
CDR3nt: TGTGCCAGCAGTCTAACACAGGGAGGAAACACCATATATTTT
CDR3aa: CASSLTQGGNTIYF

abundance: -
j_gene: TRBJ1-1
v_gene: TRBV7-2
d_gene: -
CDR3nt: TGTGCCAGCAGCTTAGGAGGAGGGATGAACACTGAAGCTTTCTTT
CDR3aa: CASSLGGGMNTEAFF

abundance: -
j_gene: TRBJ2-1
v_gene: TRBV5-8
d_gene: TRBD2
CDR3nt: TGTGCCAGGGGGTCTAGCGGCTACAATGAGCAGTTCTTC
CDR3aa: CARGSSGYNEQFF

abundance: -
j_gene: TRBJ1-6
v_gene: TRBV19
d_gene: -
CDR3nt: TGTGCCAGTAGCACCGGGGAAAATTCACCCCTCCACTTT
CDR3aa: CASSTGENSPLHF

abundance: -
j_gene: TRBJ1-2
v_gene: TRBV24-1
d_gene: TRBD1
CDR3nt: TGTGCCACCAGTACAGGGGGGGAAAATGGCTACACCTTC
CDR3aa: CATSTGGENGYTF

abundance: -
j_gene: TRBJ1-2
v_gene: TRBV7-9
d_gene: -
CDR3nt: TGTGCCAGCAGCGTAACACAGGGACCTAACACATATGGCTACACCTTC
CDR3aa: CASSVTQGPNTYGYTF

abundance: -
j_gene: TRBJ2-1
v_gene: TRBV6-2/TRBV6-3
d_gene: TRBD2
CDR3nt: TGTGCCAGCAGTTACGAACTCCTGGCGGGAGGGGGGAATGAGCAGTTCTTC
CDR3aa: CASSYELLAGGGNEQFF

abundance: -
j_gene: TRBJ1-5
v_gene: TRBV6-6
d_gene: -
CDR3nt: TGTGCCAGCAGTTCTCTTTTTTCCCAGCATTTT
CDR3aa: CASSSLFSQHF

abundance: -
j_gene: TRBJ1-2
v_gene: TRBV19
d_gene: -
CDR3nt: TGTGCCAGTAGTGACATGCCCGGGGGAGCTAACTATGGCTACACCTTC
CDR3aa: CASSDMPGGANYGYTF

abundance: -
j_gene: TRBJ1-6
v_gene: TRBV18
d_gene: TRBD1
CDR3nt: TGTGCCAGCTCACCAAACAGGGGACTTTCACCCCTCCACTTT
CDR3aa: CASSPNRGLSPLHF

abundance: -
j_gene: TRBJ1-1
v_gene: TRBV5-4
d_gene: -
CDR3nt: TGTGCCAGCAGCTTTGCACAGGGAACTGAAGCTTTCTTT
CDR3aa: CASSFAQGTEAFF

abundance: -
j_gene: TRBJ2-1
v_gene: TRBV5-8
d_gene: TRBD2
CDR3nt: TGTGCCAGCAGCCCGTTTAGCGGGATGGGGTTCTTC
CDR3aa: CASSPFSGMGFF

abundance: -
j_gene: TRBJ2-5
v_gene: TRBV7-9
d_gene: TRBD2
CDR3nt: TGTGCCAGCAGCCCCCGGGAGGCTAGCGCACAACAAGAGACCCAGTACTTC
CDR3aa: CASSPREASAQQETQYF

abundance: -
j_gene: TRBJ1-1
v_gene: TRBV12-3/TRBV12-4
d_gene: -
CDR3nt: TGTGCCAGCAGTTCGACAGGCGAAGCTTTCTTT
CDR3aa: CASSSTGEAFF

abundance: -
j_gene: TRBJ1-1
v_gene: TRBV19
d_gene: -
CDR3nt: TGTGCCAGTAGTAAGGACAGTAACACTGAAGCTTTCTTT
CDR3aa: CASSKDSNTEAFF

abundance: -
j_gene: TRBJ2-3
v_gene: TRBV11-2
d_gene: TRBD2
CDR3nt: TGTGCCAGCAGCTTTTTAGCGGGAGTGGACCCAGATACGCAGTATTTT
CDR3aa: CASSFLAGVDPDTQYF

abundance: -
j_gene: TRBJ2-1
v_gene: TRBV11-2
d_gene: -
CDR3nt: TGTGCCAGCAGCTTAGTTTCAGGGCCTCGAGAGCAGTTCTTC
CDR3aa: CASSLVSGPREQFF

abundance: -
j_gene: TRBJ1-3
v_gene: TRBV4-1
d_gene: -
CDR3nt: TGCGCCAGCAGCCAAGCGGCGGAGCGGACAGTTTTGTCTGGAAACACCATATATTTT
CDR3aa: CASSQAAERTVLSGNTIYF

abundance: -
j_gene: TRBJ2-7
v_gene: TRBV28
d_gene: -
CDR3nt: TGTGCCAGCAGCATTACTAGAGCCTCCTACGAGCAGTACTTC
CDR3aa: CASSITRASYEQYF

abundance: -
j_gene: TRBJ1-5
v_gene: TRBV18
d_gene: TRBD1
CDR3nt: TGTGCCAGCTCACTTTCCGGGACAGGGGGCAATCAGCCCCAGCATTTT
CDR3aa: CASSLSGTGGNQPQHF

abundance: once
j_gene: TRBJ2-5
v_gene: TRBV10-2
d_gene: -
CDR3nt: TGCGCCAGCAGGGCGGGACAGATCCAAGAGACCCAGTACTTC
CDR3aa: CASRAGQIQETQYF

abundance: once
j_gene: TRBJ1-2
v_gene: TRBV6-1
d_gene: -
CDR3nt: TGTGCCAGCAGTGAATACATTAACTATGGCTACACCTTC
CDR3aa: CASSEYINYGYTF

abundance: -
j_gene: TRBJ2-1
v_gene: TRBV10-1
d_gene: -
CDR3nt: TGCGCCAGCAGCCCCGGGGGTAGCGGATACAATGAGCAGTTCTTC
CDR3aa: CASSPGGSGYNEQFF

abundance: -
j_gene: TRBJ1-6
v_gene: TRBV3-1/TRBV3-2
d_gene: TRBD1
CDR3nt: TGTGCCAGCAGGGCAGGGACAGTAAATTCACCCCTCCACTTT
CDR3aa: CASRAGTVNSPLHF

abundance: -
j_gene: TRBJ1-2
v_gene: TRBV19
d_gene: -
CDR3nt: TGTGCCAGTCGGAGGACGAGGGACTATGGCTACACCTTC
CDR3aa: CASRRTRDYGYTF

abundance: -
j_gene: TRBJ1-2
v_gene: TRBV29-1
d_gene: -
CDR3nt: TGCAGCGTGGGGGCAGCTGGCTACACCTTC
CDR3aa: CSVGAAGYTF

abundance: -
j_gene: TRBJ2-1
v_gene: TRBV7-8
d_gene: TRBD2
CDR3nt: TGTGCCAGCAGCCGACTAGCCGGGTCCTACAATGAGCAGTTCTTC
CDR3aa: CASSRLAGSYNEQFF

abundance: -
j_gene: TRBJ1-2
v_gene: TRBV7-9
d_gene: -
CDR3nt: TGTGCCAGCAGCCCGGGGGGGGTTGATGACTATGGCTACACCTTC
CDR3aa: CASSPGGVDDYGYTF

abundance: -
j_gene: TRBJ1-6
v_gene: TRBV18
d_gene: -
CDR3nt: TGTGCCAGCTCACCAACAGGGCCCCCCCTTTATAATTCACCCCTCCACTTT
CDR3aa: CASSPTGPPLYNSPLHF

abundance: -
j_gene: TRBJ1-1
v_gene: TRBV28
d_gene: -
CDR3nt: TGTGCCAGCAGTTTGGGCAGCCCGAAAGCTTTCTTT
CDR3aa: CASSLGSPKAFF

abundance: -
j_gene: TRBJ2-1
v_gene: TRBV4-1
d_gene: -
CDR3nt: TGCGCCAGCAGTCGTAGCGAGACAACGTCAGATGAGCAGTTCTTC
CDR3aa: CASSRSETTSDEQFF

abundance: -
j_gene: TRBJ1-1
v_gene: TRBV6-5
d_gene: -
CDR3nt: TGTGCCAGCAGGACGGGACACCCGAACACTGAAGCTTTCTTT
CDR3aa: CASRTGHPNTEAFF

abundance: -
j_gene: TRBJ1-2
v_gene: TRBV11-2
d_gene: -
CDR3nt: TGTGCCAGCAGCCGCGACAGTGACTATGGCTACACCTTC
CDR3aa: CASSRDSDYGYTF

abundance: -
j_gene: TRBJ1-2
v_gene: TRBV28
d_gene: TRBD1
CDR3nt: TGTGCCAGCAGTTTAGGTGCAGGGGGCTATGGCTACACCTTC
CDR3aa: CASSLGAGGYGYTF

abundance: -
j_gene: TRBJ1-2
v_gene: TRBV7-9
d_gene: -
CDR3nt: TGTGCCAGCAGCTATAGTAGTTCCGATGGCTACACCTTC
CDR3aa: CASSYSSSDGYTF

abundance: -
j_gene: TRBJ2-2
v_gene: TRBV18
d_gene: -
CDR3nt: TGTGCCAGCTCACGTTCCGTGAACACCGGGGAGCTGTTTTTT
CDR3aa: CASSRSVNTGELFF

abundance: -
j_gene: TRBJ1-2
v_gene: TRBV3-1/TRBV3-2
d_gene: TRBD1
CDR3nt: TGTGCCAGCAGCCAAGATCACAGGGGATCCTATGGCTACACCTTC
CDR3aa: CASSQDHRGSYGYTF

abundance: -
j_gene: TRBJ2-2
v_gene: TRBV10-1
d_gene: -
CDR3nt: TGCGCCAGCAGTCCAGACTGGAACACCGGGGAGCTGTTTTTT
CDR3aa: CASSPDWNTGELFF

abundance: -
j_gene: TRBJ1-5
v_gene: TRBV21-1
d_gene: -
CDR3nt: TGTGCCAGCAGCAAAGGTAGTACAGGGAAACAGCCCCAGCATTTT
CDR3aa: CASSKGSTGKQPQHF

abundance: -
j_gene: TRBJ1-1
v_gene: TRBV5-6
d_gene: TRBD1
CDR3nt: TGTGCCAGCAGCTTGGTAAGGGACAGGGGGCGAAGAACTGAAGCTTTCTTT
CDR3aa: CASSLVRDRGRRTEAFF

abundance: -
j_gene: TRBJ2-1
v_gene: TRBV7-2
d_gene: -
CDR3nt: TGTGCCAGCAGCTTAAGGGGGAACAATGTGCAGTTCTTC
CDR3aa: CASSLRGNNVQFF

abundance: -
j_gene: TRBJ1-1
v_gene: TRBV29-1
d_gene: TRBD1
CDR3nt: TGCAGCGTTGGGACAGGGAGGAGTGAGACTGAAGCTTTCTTT
CDR3aa: CSVGTGRSETEAFF

abundance: -
j_gene: TRBJ1-2
v_gene: TRBV28
d_gene: TRBD1
CDR3nt: TGTGCCACACCCCGACAGGGGAAGGGAGGCTACACCTTC
CDR3aa: CATPRQGKGGYTF

abundance: once
j_gene: TRBJ1-3
v_gene: TRBV5-1
d_gene: -
CDR3nt: TGCGCCAGCAGCTCGGCAGGCTCTGGAAACACCATATATTTT
CDR3aa: CASSSAGSGNTIYF

abundance: -
j_gene: TRBJ2-1
v_gene: TRBV18
d_gene: -
CDR3nt: TGTGCCAGCTCACCACAGAGCGGCAGTGAGCAGTTCTTC
CDR3aa: CASSPQSGSEQFF

abundance: -
j_gene: TRBJ1-2
v_gene: TRBV19
d_gene: -
CDR3nt: TGTGCCAGTAGTAATGGACAGTTTAACTATGGCTACACCTTC
CDR3aa: CASSNGQFNYGYTF

abundance: -
j_gene: TRBJ1-5
v_gene: TRBV24-1
d_gene: -
CDR3nt: TGTGCCACCAGTGATTCAGGATACAACAATCAGCCCCAGCATTTT
CDR3aa: CATSDSGYNNQPQHF

abundance: -
j_gene: TRBJ2-5
v_gene: TRBV5-4
d_gene: -
CDR3nt: TGTGCCAGCAGCAACGTAAGGGGAGAGACCCAGTACTTC
CDR3aa: CASSNVRGETQYF

abundance: -
j_gene: TRBJ2-4
v_gene: TRBV5-4
d_gene: TRBD2
CDR3nt: TGTGCCAGCAGCTTGGCGGGGGGGAACATTCAGTACTTC
CDR3aa: CASSLAGGNIQYF